The entry below describes one T cell receptor (beta chain). The antigen is unknown. This record comes from a study of beta chain features in type 1 diabetes. Findings and limits, study-wide: Type 1 diabetes patients had moderately but significantly shorter TCRB CDR3s in all four CD4+ subsets. Comparison showed that naive, central memory and Treg TCRB repertoires appeared more similar among patients than among healthy donors.

Sorting based on CD45RO/CCR7/CD25/CD127/CD95/CD27 separated CD4+ naive, central memory, regulatory and stem cell-like memory cells. Investigators reverse transcribed all isolated RNA, so they sequenced expressed TCRB transcripts. Approximately 3.7 million reads per sample on average were obtained from naive, central memory and regulatory T cell samples. Clones were sequenced by immunoSEQ multiplex PCR, and TCRdb holds only the in-frame ones, with some missing. The table has approximately 600,000 clones, roughly 12% seen once. CDR1 and CDR2 (germline): MNHEY, SMNVEV (reference sequence). The J segment lost 2 bases and the V segment lost 4 bases, leaving 7 bases of the junction unmatched. The CDR3 covers 16 residues.

Sequencing input: naive CD4+ T cells from blood. The chain carries TRBV27 and TRBJ2-2; 7 bases map to TRBD1. This receptor was taken from a man under 40 with type 1 diabetes. CDR3 DNA sequence: TGTGCCAGCAGTTCCCGACAGGGAAGAAACACCGGGGAGCTGTTTTTT. This sequence encodes CASSSRQGRNTGELFF.